The 17 T cell receptor beta chains in this list originate from one sample, sequenced in a study of T cell repertoires in cytomegalovirus infection. Antigens for these TCRs are unknown. TCRdb re-called the reads through MiXCR, storing one row per CDR3 protein. The sample records about 920,000 distinct CDR3 sequences, around a third being singletons. The sequences come from cultured CD8+ T cells from PBMCs, collected from culture after CMV antigen stimulation. Source of these receptors: a human donor in good health (CMV status not recorded). Some clones in this sample may be carry-over from other donors' samples.

This chain links TRBV14 with TRBJ2-7, with 7 bases matching TRBD1. Germline loops: CDR1 SGHDN, CDR2 FVKESK. This CDR3 spans 12 amino acids. V gave up 9 bases and J gave up 6 bases; unmatched junction bases: 8. The CDR3 DNA sequence: TGTGCCAGTGGACAGGTCCCCCTCGAGCAGTACTTC. It yields the protein CASGQVPLEQYF.

The CDR3 nucleotides are TGTGCCAGCAGTGAATTGTGGACTCACCAAGAGACCCAGTACTTC. It codes for CASSELWTHQETQYF. V and J are TRBV6-1 and TRBJ2-5; weak D call: TRBD2 (5 bases). The length of the CDR3 is 15 residues. Deletions cut 2 bases from V and 0 bases from J, with 10 bases between. The germline V gene encodes CDR1 MNHNS and CDR2 SASEGT.

The chain uses TRBV29-1 and TRBJ2-3, with D possibly being TRBD1 (6 bases). V was clipped by 6 bases and J by 3 bases, with 22 bases between them. The CDR3 sequence is 16 residues long. The V gene's germline CDR1 is SQVTM and CDR2 ANQGSEA. The CDR3 protein is CSVLLLSGDWTDTQYF. In nucleotides, the CDR3 is TGCAGCGTCCTTCTCCTCTCAGGGGATTGGACAGATACGCAGTATTTT.

For this clonotype: This sequence may be a read error, since a much larger clone differs from it by one base. V gene TRBV7-6 combines with J gene TRBJ2-1; 8 bases align to TRBD1. The CDR3 has 15 residues. Germline-derived CDR1 and CDR2 are SGHVS and FNYEAQ. CDR3 DNA: TGTGTCAGCATTGGAACGGGACAGGTCTTCGATGAGCAGTTCTTC. Encoded protein: CVSIGTGQVFDEQFF.

The CDR3 is CASSYKTGGYGNTIYF. In DNA, the CDR3 is TGTGCCAGCAGCTACAAAACAGGGGGCTATGGAAACACCATATATTTT. The chain links TRBV5-6 to TRBJ1-3; 9 positions agree with TRBD1. CDR3 length: 16 amino acids. The V gene's germline CDR1 is SGHDT and CDR2 YYEEEE. The ends lost 3 bases at V and 3 bases at J; junction bases unmatched: 7.

The genes are TRBV12-3 or TRBV12-4 and TRBJ2-1; D is possibly TRBD2 (6 bases). The length of the CDR3 is 15 residues. V lost 6 bases and J lost 3, with 15 bases in between. CDR3 in amino acids: CASSHELAGYNEQFF. The CDR3, as DNA: TGTGCCAGCAGCCACGAACTAGCTGGCTACAATGAGCAGTTCTTC.

This clonotype has only a few counts. The chain uses TRBV19 and TRBJ1-1; D uncertain. Per the germline V gene, CDR1 is LNHDA and CDR2 is SQIVND (reference sequence). V lost 6 bases to trimming and J lost 8 bases, with 16 bases between them. The CDR3 is made up of 13 amino acids. The CDR3 sequence is CASRELTSGEAFF. The CDR3 DNA follows: TGTGCCAGTAGGGAACTGACTAGTGGGGAAGCTTTCTTT.

This clonotype turned up a few times. V and J are TRBV6-2 or TRBV6-3 and TRBJ2-7; perhaps TRBD1 as D (5 bases). Germline CDR1 is MNHEY and CDR2 is SVGEGT. This CDR3 spans 13 amino acids. Trimming took off 2 bases at V and 4 bases at J, with 9 bases between the two ends. The CDR3 here is CASSYPDSYEQYV. The DNA of the CDR3 is TGTGCCAGCAGTTACCCCGACAGTTACGAGCAGTACGTC.

The gene calls are TRBV27 and TRBJ1-1, with 7 bases that match TRBD1. Per the germline V gene, CDR1 is MNHEY and CDR2 is SMNVEV (reference sequence). The trim removed 5 bases at V and 4 bases at J, leaving 7 bases unmatched. The CDR3 contains 14 residues. The CDR3 region has the DNA TGTGCCAGCAGTATCAAGGCAGGGGGCACTGAAGCTTTCTTT. This translates into CASSIKAGGTEAFF.

This chain links TRBV5-6 with TRBJ1-1, with D tentatively TRBD1 (5 bases). The CDR3 sequence is 12 residues long. CDR1 and CDR2 from the germline V gene are SGHDT and YYEEEE. V was clipped by 4 bases and J by 8 bases, with 12 bases between them. This chain's CDR3 is CASSQGLMEAFF. CDR3 nucleotide sequence: TGTGCCAGCAGCCAGGGCCTCATGGAAGCTTTCTTT.

This clonotype was seen at least ten times. V gene TRBV7-2 combines with J gene TRBJ2-6, with D uncertain. CDR1 SGHTA and CDR2 FQGNSA come from the germline V gene. V was trimmed by 8 bases and J by 0 bases, leaving 14 bases between them. CDR3 length: 16 residues. The CDR3 sequence: CASPLGQSSGANVLTF. As DNA, the CDR3 is TGTGCCAGCCCCTTGGGCCAGAGCTCTGGGGCCAACGTCCTGACTTTC. The full variable domain, in which reference TRBV7-2 and TRBJ2-6 provide the parts outside the CDR3, is GAGVSQSPSNKVTEKGKDVELRCDPISGHTALYWYRQSLGQGLEFLIYFQGNSAPDKSGLPSDRFSAERTGGSVSTLTIQRTQQEDSAVYLCASPLGQSSGANVLTFGAGSRLTVL.

This clonotype turned up a few times. This rearrangement joins TRBV7-9 to TRBJ2-3; 12 nucleotides match TRBD1. V was clipped by 5 bases and J by 4 bases; unmatched bases: 7. CDR3 length equals 16 residues. In germline, CDR1 is SEHNR, CDR2 FQNEAQ (reference sequence). The CDR3 reads CASSLRDRGQADTQYF. Here the CDR3 DNA reads TGTGCCAGCAGCCTACGGGACAGGGGGCAGGCAGATACGCAGTATTTT.

This clonotype was detected a few times. The chain joins TRBV24-1 to TRBJ2-5; 9 bases line up with TRBD1. This CDR3 is built from 15 residues. Trimming removed 6 bases from V and 5 bases from J; junction bases left unmatched: 9. The V gene's germline CDR1 is KGHDR and CDR2 SFDVKD. The CDR3 is CATSSGTGSLETQYF. The DNA for the CDR3 is TGTGCCACCAGTTCCGGGACAGGGAGCTTGGAGACCCAGTACTTC.

This clonotype has only a few counts. The rearrangement joins TRBV6-5 to TRBJ1-1; D ambiguous. Germline loops: CDR1 MNHEY, CDR2 SVGAGI. The CDR3 spans 14 residues. V lost 2 bases to trimming and J lost 2 bases, with 9 bases between them. For the CDR3, the DNA is TGTGCCAGCAGTTACGGCCCCGGTAACACTGAAGCTTTCTTT. Protein: CASSYGPGNTEAFF.

This sequence joins TRBV11-3 and TRBJ2-1; TRBD2 matches at 7 bases. V dropped 6 bases and J dropped 6; count of bases not matched to a gene: 5. This CDR3 contains 13 residues. The germline CDR1 and CDR2 sequences are SGHNT and YENEEA. In nucleotides, the CDR3 is TGTGCCAGCAGTGGGGGGGACGGCAATGAGCAGTTCTTC. Amino acid sequence: CASSGGDGNEQFF.

Of note for this clonotype: A much larger clone is a single base away; this may be a read error. The chain links TRBV7-2 to TRBJ2-2; 7 nucleotides agree with TRBD2. The CDR3 totals 15 residues. CDR1 is SGHTA, CDR2 FQGNSA, per germline. The CDR3 loop reads CARGDYEGRGGELFF. The CDR3, as DNA: TGTGCAAGAGGGGACTACGAGGGGCGGGGCGGGGAGCTGTTTTTT.

This clonotype was seen a handful of times. The chain carries TRBV15 and TRBJ2-3; D gene ambiguous. The CDR3 totals 18 residues. V was trimmed by 2 bases and J by 2 bases, leaving 20 bases between them. In germline, CDR1 is LNHNV, CDR2 YYDKDF (reference sequence). This CDR3 is CATSRPGLDTKATDTQYF. The CDR3 bases are TGTGCCACCAGCAGACCCGGCCTGGATACAAAGGCCACAGATACGCAGTATTTT.